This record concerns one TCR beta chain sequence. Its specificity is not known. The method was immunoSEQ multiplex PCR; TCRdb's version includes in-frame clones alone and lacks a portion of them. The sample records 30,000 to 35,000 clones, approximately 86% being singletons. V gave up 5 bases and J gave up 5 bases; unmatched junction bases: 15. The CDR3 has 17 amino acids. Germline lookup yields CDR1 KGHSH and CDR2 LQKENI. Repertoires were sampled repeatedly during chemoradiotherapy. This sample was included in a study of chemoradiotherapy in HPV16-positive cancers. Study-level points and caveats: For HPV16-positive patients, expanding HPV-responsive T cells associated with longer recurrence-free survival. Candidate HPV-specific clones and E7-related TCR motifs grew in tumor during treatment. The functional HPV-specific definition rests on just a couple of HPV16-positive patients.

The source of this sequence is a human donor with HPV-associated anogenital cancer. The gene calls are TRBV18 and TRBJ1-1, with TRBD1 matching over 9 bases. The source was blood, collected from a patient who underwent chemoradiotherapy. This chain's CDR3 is CASSNRGLVSLRTEAFF. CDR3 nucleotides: TGTGCCAGCTCAAACAGGGGGCTGGTGTCCTTGAGGACTGAAGCTTTCTTT.